The sequence of this T cell receptor beta chain was determined in a study of T cells in women clearing cervical HPV infection. For the study at large: Women with histologically confirmed HPV16-related CIN3 or worse, 2 with invasive cancer, served as cases. Only a few women had HLA typing results available.

Comments on this clone: The antigen is undetermined. At one end the junction does not follow the germline gene, possibly because of a read error. The CDR3 end is not reached by the read, which stops 3 residues before it; the germline J gene fills it in.

Germline assignment: CDR1 SGHRS and CDR2 YFSETQ. This CDR3 region has 14 residues. Study-wide results and limits: TRBV6-7 relative abundance averaged roughly 0.1% in cases and around 0.17% in controls. Richness differences could reflect unmeasured T-cell content per sample.

Libraries were prepared by immunoSEQ multiplex PCR; TCRdb keeps only in-frame clonotypes and omits some of them. The repertoire table contains roughly 45,000 clones. The sequence was collected from a woman aged 18 to 75 with a cervical HPV16 infection that either progressed to CIN3+ or cleared (not recorded which). Sequenced input: blood buffy coat. This sequence joins TRBV5-1 and TRBJ2-1, with D tentatively TRBD2 (6 bases). This CDR3 reads CASSPTSKYIEQFF. Incomplete CDR3 DNA: TGCGCCAGCAGCCCGACTAGTAAATACATTGAG.